This TCR beta chain emerged from a study of cytomegalovirus exposure and HLA in healthy donors. Study-wide results and caveats: Clonal expansion, a later analysis showed, was greater in HLA-associated TCR beta chains than in equally common others.

These donors counted as nominally healthy when sampled, but unrecorded immune exposures were likely. Details on this clone: Antigen unknown.

CDR3 size: 20 residues. Deletions cut 0 bases from V and 1 base from J, with 24 bases between. Germline V gene lookup returns CDR1 WNHNN and CDR2 SYGVQD (reference sequence). PCR was performed using 60 Vbeta and 13 Jbeta primers. Libraries were prepared by immunoSEQ multiplex PCR; TCRdb keeps only in-frame clonotypes and omits some of them. In the table there are nearly 65,000 clones, roughly 70% of which are singletons. Sequencing was done on a sample of PBMCs. This chain joins TRBV10-1 and TRBJ1-1, with D possibly matching TRBD1 (5 bases). This TCR was sampled from a man in his fifties in good health and CMV-seronegative. The CDR3 DNA sequence: TGCGCCAGCAGTGAGTCCCCATTCCTCGGGGGTTTTGGGAAGAACACTGAAGCTTTCTTT. It encodes CASSESPFLGGFGKNTEAFF.